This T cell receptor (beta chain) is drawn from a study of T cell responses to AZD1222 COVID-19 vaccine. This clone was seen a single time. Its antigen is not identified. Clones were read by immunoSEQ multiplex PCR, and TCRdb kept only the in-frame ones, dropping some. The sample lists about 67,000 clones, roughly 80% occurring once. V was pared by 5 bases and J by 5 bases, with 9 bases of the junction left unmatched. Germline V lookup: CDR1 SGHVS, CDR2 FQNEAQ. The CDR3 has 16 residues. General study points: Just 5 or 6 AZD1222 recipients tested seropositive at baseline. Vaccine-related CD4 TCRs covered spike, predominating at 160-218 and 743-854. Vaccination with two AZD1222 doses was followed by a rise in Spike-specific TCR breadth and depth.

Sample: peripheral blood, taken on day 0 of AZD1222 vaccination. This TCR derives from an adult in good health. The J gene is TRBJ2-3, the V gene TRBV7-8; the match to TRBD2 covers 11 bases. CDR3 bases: TGTGCCAGCAGCCCGAAACTAGCGGGAGCCGGAGATACGCAGTATTTT. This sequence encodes CASSPKLAGAGDTQYF. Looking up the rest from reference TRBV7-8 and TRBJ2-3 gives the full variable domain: GAGVSQSPRYKVAKRGQDVALRCDPISGHVSLFWYQQALGQGPEFLTYFQNEAQLDKSGLPSDRFFAERPEGSVSTLKIQRTQQEDSAVYLCASSPKLAGAGDTQYFGPGTRLTVL.